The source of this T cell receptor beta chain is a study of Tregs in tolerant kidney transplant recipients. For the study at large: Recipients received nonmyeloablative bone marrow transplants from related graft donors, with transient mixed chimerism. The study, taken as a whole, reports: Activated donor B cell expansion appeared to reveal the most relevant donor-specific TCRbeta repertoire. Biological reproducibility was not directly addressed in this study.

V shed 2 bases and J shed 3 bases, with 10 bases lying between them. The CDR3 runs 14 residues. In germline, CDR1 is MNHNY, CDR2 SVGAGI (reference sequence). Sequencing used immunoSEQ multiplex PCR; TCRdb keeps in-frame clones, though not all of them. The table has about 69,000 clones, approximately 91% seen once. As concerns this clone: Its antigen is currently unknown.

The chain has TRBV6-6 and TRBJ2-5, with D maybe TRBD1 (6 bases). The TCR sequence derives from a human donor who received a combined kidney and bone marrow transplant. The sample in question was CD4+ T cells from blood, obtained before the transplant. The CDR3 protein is CASSYRTVEETQYF. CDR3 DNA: TGTGCCAGCAGTTACAGGACAGTAGAAGAGACCCAGTACTTC.